These 14 T cell receptor beta chains were all obtained from the same sample, sequenced in a study of cytomegalovirus exposure and HLA in healthy donors. The PCR used 60 Vbeta and 13 Jbeta primers. Clones were read by immunoSEQ multiplex PCR, and TCRdb kept only the in-frame ones, dropping some. The sample has about 120,000 clones, roughly 70% seen once. The specimen sequenced was PBMCs. The receptors come from a young man in good health and CMV-seronegative.

The genes are TRBV19 and TRBJ1-1; 8 bases agree with TRBD1. The CDR3 contains 14 residues. The V gene end was trimmed by 6 bases and the J gene end by 3 bases; junction bases not matched to a gene: 6. From germline, CDR1 is LNHDA and CDR2 SQIVND (reference sequence). Here the CDR3 reads CASSGQGHYTEAFF. The CDR3 nucleotides are TGTGCCAGTAGCGGACAGGGCCATTACACTGAAGCTTTCTTT.

The CDR3 loop reads CASTDGQGDYGYTF. CDR3 DNA sequence: TGTGCCAGCACGGACGGACAGGGTGACTATGGCTACACCTTC. The chain joins TRBV27 to TRBJ1-2; 8 bases fit TRBD1. After removal of 7 bases from V and 3 bases from J, the junction contained 7 bases not matched to a gene. Germline CDR1 reads MNHEY; CDR2 reads SMNVEV (reference sequence). The CDR3 totals 14 residues.

With regard to this clone: Different DNA sequences within this sample yield the same CDR3. The chain joins TRBV28 to TRBJ1-2; 8 nucleotides agree with TRBD1. Germline values: CDR1 MDHEN, CDR2 SYDVKM. The V and J ends lost 2 bases and 4 bases, in that order; junction bases with no gene match: 0. The CDR3 covers 13 residues. The CDR3 nucleotides read TGTGCCAGCAGTTTAGACAGGGGCTATGGCTACACCTTC. Amino acids: CASSLDRGYGYTF.

The chain uses TRBV5-6 and TRBJ2-7; 7 bases line up with TRBD2. The germline gives CDR1 SGHDT, CDR2 YYEEEE. The CDR3 has 16 residues. The junction had 10 bases not matched to a gene; V was cut back by 2 bases and J by 2 bases. CDR3 loop: CASSFWGGMVAYEQYF. The CDR3 DNA sequence: TGTGCCAGCAGCTTCTGGGGGGGTATGGTCGCCTACGAGCAGTACTTC.

The rearrangement links TRBV29-1 to TRBJ2-3; TRBD1 agrees at 10 bases. CDR3 length: 15 residues. The trim removed 3 bases at V and 6 bases at J, leaving 9 bases unmatched. From germline, CDR1 is SQVTM and CDR2 ANQGSEA. CDR3 sequence (DNA): TGCAGCGTTGAGTCCCGGGACAGGGGAACCGATACGCAGTATTTT. It specifies CSVESRDRGTDTQYF.

This clone was observed a few times. The chain carries TRBV19 and TRBJ1-1, with a weak D call TRBD1 (5 bases). The CDR3 spans 14 residues. The V gene's germline CDR1 is LNHDA and CDR2 SQIVND (reference sequence). V lost 5 bases and J lost 0, with 10 bases in between. The CDR3 loop is CASSLTALNTEAFF. The CDR3 DNA sequence: TGTGCCAGTAGTTTGACAGCTTTGAACACTGAAGCTTTCTTT.

DNA for the CDR3: TGCACCAGCAGCCAAGTCTACAGGGCCAACACCGGGGAGCTGTTTTTT. This codes for CTSSQVYRANTGELFF. The V gene is TRBV1, the J gene TRBJ2-2; the table names TRBD1, a call not compared with the DNA. TRBV1 constitutes a pseudogene. The CDR3 extends over 16 amino acids.

In this sample, this clone turned up a few times. The V gene is TRBV29-1, the J gene TRBJ2-7, with TRBD2 identical over 7 bases. The CDR3 sequence is 12 residues long. Per germline, CDR1 SQVTM and CDR2 ANQGSEA. V was pared by 4 bases and J by 1 base, with 1 base of the junction left unmatched. The CDR3: CSVGGGSYEQYF. The CDR3 DNA follows: TGCAGCGTTGGGGGGGGGTCCTACGAGCAGTACTTC.

This clone showed up just a few times. The chain combines TRBV18 with TRBJ1-1; no definite D call. V lost 5 bases and J 7 bases, leaving 20 bases between the germline ends. The CDR3 covers 15 residues. Germline loops: CDR1 KGHSH, CDR2 LQKENI. The CDR3 DNA is TGTGCCAGCTCATTGGGGAGGACTTCGGGTATTGAAGCTTTCTTT. As protein: CASSLGRTSGIEAFF.

The chain employs TRBV29-1 and TRBJ1-1, with D uncertain. This CDR3 region has 15 residues. V lost 6 bases to trimming and J lost 0 bases, with 17 bases between them. Germline CDR1 is SQVTM and CDR2 is ANQGSEA. CDR3 DNA sequence: TGCAGCGTAAAGGTTTTCTCCAGGATGAACACTGAAGCTTTCTTT. Amino acids: CSVKVFSRMNTEAFF.

The J gene is TRBJ2-5, the V gene TRBV29-1; D is ambiguous. This CDR3 is 13 amino acids long. Germline V gives CDR1 SQVTM, CDR2 ANQGSEA. Trimming took 2 bases from V and 4 from J, leaving 11 bases between them. The CDR3: CSVERGLGETQYF. The CDR3 DNA follows: TGCAGCGTTGAAAGAGGTCTTGGAGAGACCCAGTACTTC. Filled out from reference TRBV29-1 and TRBJ2-5, the complete variable domain reads SAVISQKPSRDICQRGTSLTIQCQVDSQVTMMFWYRQQPGQSLTLIATANQGSEATYESGFVIDKFPISRPNLTFSTLTVSNMSPEDSSIYLCSVERGLGETQYFGPGTRLLVL.

This chain joins TRBV19 and TRBJ1-5; maybe TRBD1 (5 bases). Trimming took off 10 bases at V and 4 bases at J, with 14 bases between the two ends. The CDR3 is 13 residues long. CDR1 and CDR2 (germline): LNHDA, SQIVND (reference sequence). DNA for the CDR3: TGTGCCACCGCGGGACGGATGAATCAGCCCCAGCATTTT. It translates to CATAGRMNQPQHF.

The V gene is TRBV7-8, the J gene TRBJ1-1; 7 bases agree with TRBD1. The CDR3 is 13 amino acids. The V segment lost 5 bases and the J segment 4 bases; nucleotides outside the gene matches: 4. Germline V gene data show CDR1 as SGHVS and CDR2 as FQNEAQ. The CDR3 bases are TGTGCCAGCAGCGCACAGGGGACCACTGAAGCTTTCTTT. Amino acids: CASSAQGTTEAFF.

This rearrangement joins TRBV11-2 to TRBJ2-1; D perhaps matches TRBD2 (7 bases). The CDR3 runs to 15 residues. V was pared by 1 base and J by 5 bases, with 12 bases between. Per germline, CDR1 SGHAT and CDR2 FQNNGV. CDR3 residues: CASSLVGGANNEQFF. CDR3 nucleotide sequence: TGTGCCAGCAGCTTAGTGGGGGGGGCAAACAATGAGCAGTTCTTC.